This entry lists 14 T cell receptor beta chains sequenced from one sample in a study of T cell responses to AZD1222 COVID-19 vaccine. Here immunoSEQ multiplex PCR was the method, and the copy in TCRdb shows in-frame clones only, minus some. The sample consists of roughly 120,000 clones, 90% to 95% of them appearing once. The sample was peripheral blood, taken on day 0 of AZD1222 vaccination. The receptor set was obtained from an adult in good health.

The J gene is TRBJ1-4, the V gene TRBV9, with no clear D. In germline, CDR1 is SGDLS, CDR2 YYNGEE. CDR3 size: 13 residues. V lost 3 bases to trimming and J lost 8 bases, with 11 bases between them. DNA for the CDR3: TGTGCCAGCAGCGATGGACGGATAGAAAAACTGTTTTTT. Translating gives CASSDGRIEKLFF.

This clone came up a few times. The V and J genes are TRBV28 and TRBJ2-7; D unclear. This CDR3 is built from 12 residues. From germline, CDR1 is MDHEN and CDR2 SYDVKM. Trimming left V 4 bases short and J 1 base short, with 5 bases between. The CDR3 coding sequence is TGTGCCAGCAGTTGGGGATCCTACGAGCAGTACTTC. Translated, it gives CASSWGSYEQYF.

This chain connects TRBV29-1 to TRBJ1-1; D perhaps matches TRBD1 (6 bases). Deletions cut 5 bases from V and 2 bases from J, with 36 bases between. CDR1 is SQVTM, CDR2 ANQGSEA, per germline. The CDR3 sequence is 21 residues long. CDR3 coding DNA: TGCAGCGTTTACTCCCCAGGGGTTTTCCTTGGTGACCCCGCATTCAACACTGAAGCTTTCTTT. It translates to CSVYSPGVFLGDPAFNTEAFF.

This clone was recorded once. In DNA, the CDR3 is TGTGCCAGCAGTTTAGCGGGAGGGGGCTACGAGCAGTACTTC. As protein: CASSLAGGGYEQYF. J is TRBJ2-7 and V is TRBV27; 9 nucleotides align to TRBD2. The junction had 2 bases not matched to a gene; V was cut back by 2 bases and J by 3 bases. This CDR3 is built from 14 residues. Per germline, CDR1 MNHEY and CDR2 SMNVEV (reference sequence).

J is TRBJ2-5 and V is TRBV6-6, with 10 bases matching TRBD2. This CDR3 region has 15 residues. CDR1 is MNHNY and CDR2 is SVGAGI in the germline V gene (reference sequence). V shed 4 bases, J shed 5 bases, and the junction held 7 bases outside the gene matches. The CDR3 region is CASSFLAGAGETQYF. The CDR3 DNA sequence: TGTGCCAGCAGTTTCCTAGCGGGAGCAGGGGAGACCCAGTACTTC.

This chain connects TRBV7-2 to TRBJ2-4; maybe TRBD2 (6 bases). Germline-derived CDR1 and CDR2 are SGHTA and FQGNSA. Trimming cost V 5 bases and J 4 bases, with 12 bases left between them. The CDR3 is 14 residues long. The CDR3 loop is CASSAPGRKNIQYF. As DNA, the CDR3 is TGTGCCAGCAGCGCGCCCGGGAGAAAAAACATTCAGTACTTC.

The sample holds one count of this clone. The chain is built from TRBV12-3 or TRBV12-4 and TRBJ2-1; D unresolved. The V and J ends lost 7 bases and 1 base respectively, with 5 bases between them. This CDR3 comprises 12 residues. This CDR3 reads CASMGSYNEQFF. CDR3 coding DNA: TGTGCCAGCATGGGTTCCTACAATGAGCAGTTCTTC.

CDR3 sequence: CASSFSPDTEAFF. In nucleotides, the CDR3 is TGTGCCAGCAGCTTTTCCCCGGACACTGAAGCTTTCTTT. The chain couples TRBV7-9 to TRBJ1-1, with D uncertain. V was clipped by 3 bases and J by 3 bases, with 8 bases between them. The length of the CDR3 is 13 residues. CDR1 and CDR2 (germline): SEHNR, FQNEAQ (reference sequence).

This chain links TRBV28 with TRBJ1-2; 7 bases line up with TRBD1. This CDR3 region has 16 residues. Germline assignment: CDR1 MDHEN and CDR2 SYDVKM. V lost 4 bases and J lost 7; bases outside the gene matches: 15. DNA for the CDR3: TGTGCCAGCAGTTCTCCTACTTTGACAGGGATGGGTGGCTACACCTTC. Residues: CASSSPTLTGMGGYTF.

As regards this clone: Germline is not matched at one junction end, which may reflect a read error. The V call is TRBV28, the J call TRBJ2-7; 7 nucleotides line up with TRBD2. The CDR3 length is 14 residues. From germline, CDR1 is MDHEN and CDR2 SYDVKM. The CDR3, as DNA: TGTGTCAGCACTACCTTACTAGCGCATTACGAGCAGTACTTC. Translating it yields CVSTTLLAHYEQYF.

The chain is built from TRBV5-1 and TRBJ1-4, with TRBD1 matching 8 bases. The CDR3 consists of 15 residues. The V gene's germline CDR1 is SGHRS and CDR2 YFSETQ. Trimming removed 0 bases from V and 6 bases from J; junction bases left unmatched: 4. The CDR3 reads CASSLAGGAYEKLFF. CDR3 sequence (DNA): TGCGCCAGCAGCTTGGCAGGGGGCGCCTATGAAAAACTGTTTTTT.

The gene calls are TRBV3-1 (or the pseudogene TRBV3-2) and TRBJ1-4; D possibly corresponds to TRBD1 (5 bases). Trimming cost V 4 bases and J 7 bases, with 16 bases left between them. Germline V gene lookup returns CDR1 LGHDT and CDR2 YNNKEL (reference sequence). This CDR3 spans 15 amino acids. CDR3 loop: CASSPLGRVTEKLFF. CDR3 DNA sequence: TGTGCCAGCAGCCCCCTGGGCAGGGTTACTGAAAAACTGTTTTTT.

The CDR3 loop is CASSFGLAGDTDTQYF. DNA for the CDR3: TGTGCCAGCAGTTTTGGACTAGCGGGAGACACAGATACGCAGTATTTT. J is TRBJ2-3 and V is TRBV28, with 13 bases that match TRBD2. The CDR3 has 16 residues. J gave up 2 bases and V 3 bases, and 2 bases lay outside the gene matches. Germline V gives CDR1 MDHEN, CDR2 SYDVKM.

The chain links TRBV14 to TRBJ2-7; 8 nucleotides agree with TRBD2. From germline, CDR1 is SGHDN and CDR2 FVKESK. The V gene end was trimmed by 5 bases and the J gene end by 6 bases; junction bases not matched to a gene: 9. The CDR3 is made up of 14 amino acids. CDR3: CASSSRTSLSEQYF. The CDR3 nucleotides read TGTGCCAGCAGCTCTCGGACTAGCCTTTCCGAGCAGTACTTC.